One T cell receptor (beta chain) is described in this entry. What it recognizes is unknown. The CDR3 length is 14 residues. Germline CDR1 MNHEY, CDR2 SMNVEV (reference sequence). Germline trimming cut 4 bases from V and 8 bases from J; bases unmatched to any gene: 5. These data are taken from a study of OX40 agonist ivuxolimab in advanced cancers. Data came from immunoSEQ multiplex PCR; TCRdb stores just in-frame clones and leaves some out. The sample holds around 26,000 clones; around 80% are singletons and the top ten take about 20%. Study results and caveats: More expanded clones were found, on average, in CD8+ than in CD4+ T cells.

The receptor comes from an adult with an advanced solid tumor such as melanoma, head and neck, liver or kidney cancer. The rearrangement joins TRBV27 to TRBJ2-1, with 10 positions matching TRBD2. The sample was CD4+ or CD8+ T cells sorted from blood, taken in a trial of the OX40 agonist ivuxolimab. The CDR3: CASSWGLAMDEQFF. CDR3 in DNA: TGTGCCAGCAGTTGGGGACTAGCGATGGATGAGCAGTTCTTC.